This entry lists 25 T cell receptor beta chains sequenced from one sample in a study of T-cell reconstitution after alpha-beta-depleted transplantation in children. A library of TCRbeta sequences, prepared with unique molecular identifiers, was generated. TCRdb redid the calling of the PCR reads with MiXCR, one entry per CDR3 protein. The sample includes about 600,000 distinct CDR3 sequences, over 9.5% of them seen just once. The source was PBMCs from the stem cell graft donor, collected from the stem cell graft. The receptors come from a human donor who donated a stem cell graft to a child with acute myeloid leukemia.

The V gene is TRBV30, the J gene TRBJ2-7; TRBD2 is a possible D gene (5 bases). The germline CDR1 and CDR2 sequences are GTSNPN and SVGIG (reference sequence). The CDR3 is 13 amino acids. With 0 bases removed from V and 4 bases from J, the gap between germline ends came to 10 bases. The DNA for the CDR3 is TGTGCCTGGAGTGTACACCCGGGGTACGAGCAGTACTTC. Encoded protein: CAWSVHPGYEQYF.

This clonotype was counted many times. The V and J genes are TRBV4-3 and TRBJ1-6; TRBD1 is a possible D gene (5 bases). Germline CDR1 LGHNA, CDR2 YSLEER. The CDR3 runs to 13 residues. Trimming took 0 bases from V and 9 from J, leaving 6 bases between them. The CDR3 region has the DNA TGCGCCAGCAGCCAAGATAGGGGTTCACCCCTCCACTTT. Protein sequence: CASSQDRGSPLHF.

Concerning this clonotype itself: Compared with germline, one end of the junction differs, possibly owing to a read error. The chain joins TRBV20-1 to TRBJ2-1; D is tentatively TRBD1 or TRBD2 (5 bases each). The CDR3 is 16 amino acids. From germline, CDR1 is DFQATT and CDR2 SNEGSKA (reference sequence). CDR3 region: CCARGDYRPSYNEQFF. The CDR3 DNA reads TGCTGTGCTAGGGGTGACTACCGGCCATCCTACAATGAGCAGTTCTTC.

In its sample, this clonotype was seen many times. The CDR3: CSVTTPDRVTYEQYF. The DNA for the CDR3 is TGCAGTGTCACCACGCCGGACAGGGTCACCTACGAGCAGTACTTC. J is TRBJ2-7 and V is TRBV20-1; TRBD1 agrees at 8 bases. CDR3 length: 15 amino acids. Germline V CDR1 and CDR2: DFQATT, SNEGSKA (reference sequence). Trimming took 7 bases from V and 2 from J; bases not matched to a gene: 13.

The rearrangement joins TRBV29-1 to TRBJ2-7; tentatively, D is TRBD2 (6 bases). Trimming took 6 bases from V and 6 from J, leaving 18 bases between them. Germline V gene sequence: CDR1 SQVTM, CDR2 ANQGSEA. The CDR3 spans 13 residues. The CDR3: CSVATTSAGEQYF. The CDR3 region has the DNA TGCAGCGTGGCGACGACTAGTGCAGGCGAGCAGTACTTC.

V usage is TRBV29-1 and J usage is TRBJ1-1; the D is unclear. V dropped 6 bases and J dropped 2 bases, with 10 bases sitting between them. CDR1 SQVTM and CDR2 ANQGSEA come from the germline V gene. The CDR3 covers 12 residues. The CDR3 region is CSVRNLNTEAFF. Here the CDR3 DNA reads TGCAGCGTCCGTAACCTAAACACTGAAGCTTTCTTT.

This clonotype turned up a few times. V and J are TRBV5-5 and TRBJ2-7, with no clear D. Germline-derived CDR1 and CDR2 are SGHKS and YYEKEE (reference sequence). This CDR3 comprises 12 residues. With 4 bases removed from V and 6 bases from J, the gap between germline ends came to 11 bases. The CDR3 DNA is TGTGCCAGCAGCCAAAACCTGGCCGAGCAGTACTTC. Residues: CASSQNLAEQYF.

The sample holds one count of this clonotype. CDR3 sequence: CASSTTGTSHEDTQYF. Written as DNA, the CDR3 is TGTGCCAGCAGCACCACCGGGACTTCCCATGAAGATACGCAGTATTTT. The genes are TRBV7-9 and TRBJ2-3; D may be TRBD2 (6 bases). Trimming cost V 5 bases and J 5 bases, with 20 bases left between them. The germline CDR1 and CDR2 sequences are SEHNR and FQNEAQ (reference sequence). The length of the CDR3 is 16 residues.

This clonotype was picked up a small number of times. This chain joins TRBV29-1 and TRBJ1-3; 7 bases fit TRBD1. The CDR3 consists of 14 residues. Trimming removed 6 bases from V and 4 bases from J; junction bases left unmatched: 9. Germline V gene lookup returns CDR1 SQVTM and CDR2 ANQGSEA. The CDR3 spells CSVGARGSGNTIYF. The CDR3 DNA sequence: TGCAGCGTGGGGGCCAGGGGGTCCGGAAACACCATATATTTT.

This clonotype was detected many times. The CDR3, as DNA: TGTGCCAGCAGGCCTCTAGGGACTAGCGATGGATCCAAAAACATTCAGTACTTC. Translated: CASRPLGTSDGSKNIQYF. This chain joins TRBV6-2 or TRBV6-3 and TRBJ2-4; 10 bases match TRBD2. The ends lost 6 bases at V and 2 bases at J; junction bases unmatched: 13. This CDR3 is built from 18 residues. Per germline, CDR1 MNHEY and CDR2 SVGEGT.

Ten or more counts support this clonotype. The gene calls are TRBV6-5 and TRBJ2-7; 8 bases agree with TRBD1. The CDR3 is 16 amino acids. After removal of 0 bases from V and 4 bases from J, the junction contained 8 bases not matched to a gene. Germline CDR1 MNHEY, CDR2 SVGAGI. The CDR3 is CASSYSSGQGSYEQYF. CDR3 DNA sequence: TGTGCCAGCAGTTACTCTTCCGGACAGGGTTCATACGAGCAGTACTTC.

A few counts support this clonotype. CDR3 nucleotides: TGTGCCAGCAGCTTAGGGGACAGGGGGTCAGATACGCAGTATTTT. This sequence encodes CASSLGDRGSDTQYF. The V call is TRBV11-2, the J call TRBJ2-3; 11 nucleotides align to TRBD1. V lost 1 base and J lost 4; bases outside the gene matches: 1. The CDR3 loop spans 15 amino acids. The germline V gene encodes CDR1 SGHAT and CDR2 FQNNGV. Full variable domain (missing parts from reference TRBV11-2 and TRBJ2-3): EAGVAQSPRYKIIEKRQSVAFWCNPISGHATLYWYQQILGQGPKLLIQFQNNGVVDDSQLPKDRFSAERLKGVDSTLKIQPAKLEDSAVYLCASSLGDRGSDTQYFGPGTRLTVL.

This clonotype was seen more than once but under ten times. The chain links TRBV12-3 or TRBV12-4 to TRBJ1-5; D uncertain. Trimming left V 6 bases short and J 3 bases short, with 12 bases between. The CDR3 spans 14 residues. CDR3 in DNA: TGTGCCAGCAGCGGTGACCTCAACAATCAGCCCCAGCATTTT. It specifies CASSGDLNNQPQHF.

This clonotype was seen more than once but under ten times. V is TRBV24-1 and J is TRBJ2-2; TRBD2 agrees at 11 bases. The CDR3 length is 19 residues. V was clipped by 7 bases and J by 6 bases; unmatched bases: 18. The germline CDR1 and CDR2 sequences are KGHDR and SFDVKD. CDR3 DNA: TGTGCCACCAGCCATATCGGGACTAGCGGCCCCCTGGGGCCCGGGGAGCTGTTTTTT. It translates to CATSHIGTSGPLGPGELFF.

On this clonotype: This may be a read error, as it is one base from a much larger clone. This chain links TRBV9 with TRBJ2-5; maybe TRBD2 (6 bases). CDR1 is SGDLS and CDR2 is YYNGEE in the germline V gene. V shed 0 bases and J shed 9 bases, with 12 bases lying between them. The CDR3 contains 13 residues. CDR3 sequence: CASSVGPGEAQYF. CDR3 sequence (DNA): TGTGCCAGCAGCGTAGGTCCGGGGGAGGCCCAGTACTTC. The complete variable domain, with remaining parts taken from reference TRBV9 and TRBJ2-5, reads DSGVTQTPKHLITATGQRVTLRCSPRSGDLSVYWYQQSLDQGLQFLIQYYNGEERAKGNILERFSAQQFPDLHSELNLSSLELGDSALYFCASSVGPGEAQYFGPGTRLLVL.

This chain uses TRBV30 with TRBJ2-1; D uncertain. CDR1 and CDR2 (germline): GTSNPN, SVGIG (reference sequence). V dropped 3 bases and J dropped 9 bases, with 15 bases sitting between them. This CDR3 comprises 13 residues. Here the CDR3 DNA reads TGTGCCTGGAGATTGAGAATGGCGGCTGAGCAGTTCTTC. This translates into CAWRLRMAAEQFF.

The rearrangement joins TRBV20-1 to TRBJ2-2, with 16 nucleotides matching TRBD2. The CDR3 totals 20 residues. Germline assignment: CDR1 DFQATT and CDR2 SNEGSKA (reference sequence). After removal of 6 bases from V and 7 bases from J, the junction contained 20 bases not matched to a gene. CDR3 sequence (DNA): TGCAGTGCCCCTGGAATCCTTCCTGGGACTAGCGGGAGGGGAAACGGGGAGCTGTTTTTT. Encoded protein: CSAPGILPGTSGRGNGELFF.

The CDR3, as DNA: TGTGCCAGCAGCTTAGAGCTGGGGGCGCGGGAGACCCAGTACTTC. Translated: CASSLELGARETQYF. The chain links TRBV7-2 to TRBJ2-5; maybe TRBD1 (6 bases). V was shortened by 1 base and J by 5 bases, with 14 bases between the two germline ends. Per the germline V gene, CDR1 is SGHTA and CDR2 is FQGNSA. The CDR3 covers 15 residues.

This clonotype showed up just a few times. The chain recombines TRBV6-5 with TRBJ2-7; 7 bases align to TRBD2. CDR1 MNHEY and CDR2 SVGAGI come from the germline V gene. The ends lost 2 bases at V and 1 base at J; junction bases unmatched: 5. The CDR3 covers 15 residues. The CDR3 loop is CASSYPKAGSYEQYF. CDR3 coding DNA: TGTGCCAGCAGTTACCCCAAAGCGGGGTCCTACGAGCAGTACTTC.

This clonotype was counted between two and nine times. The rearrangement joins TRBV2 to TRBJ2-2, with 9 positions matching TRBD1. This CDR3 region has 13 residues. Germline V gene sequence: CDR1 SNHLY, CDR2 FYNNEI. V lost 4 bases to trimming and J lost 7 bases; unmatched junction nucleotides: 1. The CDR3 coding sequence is TGTGCCAGCAGTGGACAGGGGGTCGGGGAGCTGTTTTTT. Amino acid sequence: CASSGQGVGELFF. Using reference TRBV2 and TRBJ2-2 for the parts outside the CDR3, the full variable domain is EPEVTQTPSHQVTQMGQEVILRCVPISNHLYFYWYRQILGQKVEFLVSFYNNEISEKSEIFDDQFSVERPDGSNFTLKIRSTKLEDSAMYFCASSGQGVGELFFGEGSRLTVL.

This chain's CDR3 is CASSESVLATVSYEQYF. In DNA, the CDR3 is TGTGCCAGCAGTGAATCGGTCCTAGCGACTGTATCCTACGAGCAGTACTTC. The chain joins TRBV25-1 to TRBJ2-7; tentatively, D is TRBD2 (6 bases). Trimming took off 1 base at V and 1 base at J, with 17 bases between the two ends. This CDR3 region has 17 residues. Germline CDR1 and CDR2: MGHDK and SYGVNS.

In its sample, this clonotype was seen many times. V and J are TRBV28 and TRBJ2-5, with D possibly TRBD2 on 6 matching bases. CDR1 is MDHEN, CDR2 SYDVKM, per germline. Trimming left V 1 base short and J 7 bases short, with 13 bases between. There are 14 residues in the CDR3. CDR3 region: CASSLLVGAGTQYF. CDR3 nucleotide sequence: TGTGCCAGCAGTTTATTGGTGGGAGCGGGGACCCAGTACTTC.

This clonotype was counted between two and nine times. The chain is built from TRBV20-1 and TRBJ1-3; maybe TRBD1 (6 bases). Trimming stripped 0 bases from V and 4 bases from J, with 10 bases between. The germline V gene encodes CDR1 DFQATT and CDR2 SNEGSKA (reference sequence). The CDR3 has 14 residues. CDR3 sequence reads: CSARDSRGGNTIYF. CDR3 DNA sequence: TGCAGTGCTAGAGACTCTAGGGGGGGAAACACCATATATTTT.

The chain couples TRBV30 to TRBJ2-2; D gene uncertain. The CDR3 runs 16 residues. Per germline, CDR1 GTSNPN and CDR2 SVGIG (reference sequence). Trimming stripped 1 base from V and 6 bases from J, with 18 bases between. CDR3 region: CAWSGQNTFSPGELFF. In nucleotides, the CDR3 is TGTGCCTGGAGTGGGCAAAATACTTTCTCCCCCGGGGAGCTGTTTTTT.

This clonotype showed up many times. The chain's CDR3 is CASSSWGAGNEQFF. CDR3 in DNA: TGTGCCAGCAGTTCCTGGGGGGCGGGGAATGAGCAGTTCTTC. This chain links TRBV6-5 with TRBJ2-1, with D perhaps matching TRBD1 or TRBD2 (6 bases each). Germline CDR1 and CDR2: MNHEY and SVGAGI. The CDR3 covers 14 residues. V lost 4 bases to trimming and J lost 7 bases, with 14 bases between them.